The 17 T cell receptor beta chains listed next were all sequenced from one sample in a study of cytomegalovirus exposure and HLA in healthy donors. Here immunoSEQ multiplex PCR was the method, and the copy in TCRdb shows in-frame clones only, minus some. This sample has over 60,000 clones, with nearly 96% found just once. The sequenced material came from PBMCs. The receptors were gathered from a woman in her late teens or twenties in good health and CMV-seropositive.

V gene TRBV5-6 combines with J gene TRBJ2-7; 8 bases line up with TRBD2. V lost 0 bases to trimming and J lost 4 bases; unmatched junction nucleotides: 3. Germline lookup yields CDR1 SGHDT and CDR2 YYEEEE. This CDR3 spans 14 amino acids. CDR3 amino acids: CASSLDGGAYEQYF. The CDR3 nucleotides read TGTGCCAGCAGCTTGGACGGGGGGGCGTACGAGCAGTACTTC.

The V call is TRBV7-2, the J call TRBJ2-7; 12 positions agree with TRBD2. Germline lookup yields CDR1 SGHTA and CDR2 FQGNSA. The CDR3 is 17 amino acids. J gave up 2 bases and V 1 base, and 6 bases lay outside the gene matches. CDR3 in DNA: TGTGCCAGCAGCTTAGATGCTAGCGGGAGGGCCCCCTACGAGCAGTACTTC. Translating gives CASSLDASGRAPYEQYF.

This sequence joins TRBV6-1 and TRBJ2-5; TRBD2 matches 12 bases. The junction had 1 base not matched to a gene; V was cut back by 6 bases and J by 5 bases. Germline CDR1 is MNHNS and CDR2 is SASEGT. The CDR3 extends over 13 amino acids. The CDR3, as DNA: TGTGCCAGCAGGCTAGCGGGAGGGGAGACCCAGTACTTC. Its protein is CASRLAGGETQYF.

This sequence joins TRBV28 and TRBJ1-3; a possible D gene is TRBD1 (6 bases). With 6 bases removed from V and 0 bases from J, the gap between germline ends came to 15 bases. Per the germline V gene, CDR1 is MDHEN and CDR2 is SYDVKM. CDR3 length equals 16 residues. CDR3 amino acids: CASRLGGGNSGNTIYF. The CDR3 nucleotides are TGTGCCAGCAGGTTAGGGGGGGGTAACTCTGGAAACACCATATATTTT.

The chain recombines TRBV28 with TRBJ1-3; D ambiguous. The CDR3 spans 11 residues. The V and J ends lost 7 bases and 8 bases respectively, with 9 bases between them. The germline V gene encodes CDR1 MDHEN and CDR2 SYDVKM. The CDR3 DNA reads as TGTGCCAGCACCCCTCTGTACACCATATATTTT. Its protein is CASTPLYTIYF.

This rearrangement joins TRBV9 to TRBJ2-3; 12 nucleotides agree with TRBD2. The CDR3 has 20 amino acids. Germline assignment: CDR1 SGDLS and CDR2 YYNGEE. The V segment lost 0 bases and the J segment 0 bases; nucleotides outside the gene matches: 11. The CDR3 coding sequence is TGTGCCAGCAGCGTAGGCTCTAGCGGGAGGGCCTTCGAAAGCACAGATACGCAGTATTTT. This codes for CASSVGSSGRAFESTDTQYF.

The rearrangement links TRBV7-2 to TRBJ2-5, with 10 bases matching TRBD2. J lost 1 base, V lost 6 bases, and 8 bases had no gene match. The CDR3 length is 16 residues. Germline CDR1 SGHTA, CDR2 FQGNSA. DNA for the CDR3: TGTGCCAGCAGTTTTCCATTAGCGGGAGGCCAAGAGACCCAGTACTTC. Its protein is CASSFPLAGGQETQYF.

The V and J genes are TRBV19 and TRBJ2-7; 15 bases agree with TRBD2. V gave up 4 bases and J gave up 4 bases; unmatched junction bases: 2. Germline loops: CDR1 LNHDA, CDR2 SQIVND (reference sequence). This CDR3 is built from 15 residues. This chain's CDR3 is CASSNGLAGGYEQYF. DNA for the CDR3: TGTGCCAGTAGTAACGGACTAGCGGGAGGGTACGAGCAGTACTTC.

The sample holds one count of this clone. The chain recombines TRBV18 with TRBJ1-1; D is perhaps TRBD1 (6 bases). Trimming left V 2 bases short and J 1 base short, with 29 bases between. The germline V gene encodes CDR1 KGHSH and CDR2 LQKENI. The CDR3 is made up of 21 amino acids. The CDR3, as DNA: TGTGCCAGCTCACCAACTGTTTTGATGGAGGACAGCTCTCACAAGAACACTGAAGCTTTCTTT. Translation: CASSPTVLMEDSSHKNTEAFF.

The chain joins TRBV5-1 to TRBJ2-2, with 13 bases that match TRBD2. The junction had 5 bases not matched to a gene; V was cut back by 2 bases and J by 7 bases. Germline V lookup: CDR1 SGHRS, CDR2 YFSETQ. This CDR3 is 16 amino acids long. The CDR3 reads CASSFRTSGSGGELFF. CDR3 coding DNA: TGCGCCAGCAGCTTCCGGACTAGCGGGAGTGGCGGGGAGCTGTTTTTT.

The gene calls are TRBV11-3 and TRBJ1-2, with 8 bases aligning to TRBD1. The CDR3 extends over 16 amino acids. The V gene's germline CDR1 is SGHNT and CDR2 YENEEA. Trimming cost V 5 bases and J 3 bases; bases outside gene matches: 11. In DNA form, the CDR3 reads TGTGCCAGCAGCATACCTGACAGGGGTTGGGACTATGGCTACACCTTC. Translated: CASSIPDRGWDYGYTF.

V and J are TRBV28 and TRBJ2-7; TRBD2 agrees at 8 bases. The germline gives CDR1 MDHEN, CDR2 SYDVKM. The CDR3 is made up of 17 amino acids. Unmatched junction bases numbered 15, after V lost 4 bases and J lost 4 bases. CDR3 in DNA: TGTGCCAGCAGTTCCCCATTTTCTGGGACTAGTTGGTACGAGCAGTACTTC. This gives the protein CASSSPFSGTSWYEQYF. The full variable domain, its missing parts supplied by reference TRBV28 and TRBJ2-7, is DVKVTQSSRYLVKRTGEKVFLECVQDMDHENMFWYRQDPGLGLRLIYFSYDVKMKEKGDIPEGYSVSREKKERFSLILESASTNQTSMYLCASSSPFSGTSWYEQYFGPGTRLTVT.

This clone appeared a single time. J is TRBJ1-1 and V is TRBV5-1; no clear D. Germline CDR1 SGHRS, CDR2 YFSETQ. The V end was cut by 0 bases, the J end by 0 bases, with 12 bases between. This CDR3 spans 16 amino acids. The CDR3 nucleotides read TGCGCCAGCAGCTTGGTCGGGTCCGTCGTGAACACTGAAGCTTTCTTT. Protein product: CASSLVGSVVNTEAFF. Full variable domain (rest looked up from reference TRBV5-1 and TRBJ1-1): KAGVTQTPRYLIKTRGQQVTLSCSPISGHRSVSWYQQTPGQGLQFLFEYFSETQRNKGNFPGRFSGRQFSNSRSEMNVSTLELGDSALYLCASSLVGSVVNTEAFFGQGTRLTVV.

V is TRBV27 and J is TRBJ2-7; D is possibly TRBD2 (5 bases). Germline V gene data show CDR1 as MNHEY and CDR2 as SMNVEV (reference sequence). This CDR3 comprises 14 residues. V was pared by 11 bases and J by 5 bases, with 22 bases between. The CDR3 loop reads CAVPPNLGVHEQYF. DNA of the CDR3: TGTGCCGTACCCCCAAACTTGGGAGTACACGAGCAGTACTTC.

CDR3 amino acids: CASRLTSGYEQYF. The DNA of the CDR3 is TGTGCCAGCAGATTGACTAGCGGCTACGAGCAGTACTTC. This chain uses TRBV28 with TRBJ2-7, with 9 positions matching TRBD2. Germline CDR1 is MDHEN and CDR2 is SYDVKM. Germline trimming cut 6 bases from V and 3 bases from J; bases unmatched to any gene: 3. The CDR3 has 13 amino acids.

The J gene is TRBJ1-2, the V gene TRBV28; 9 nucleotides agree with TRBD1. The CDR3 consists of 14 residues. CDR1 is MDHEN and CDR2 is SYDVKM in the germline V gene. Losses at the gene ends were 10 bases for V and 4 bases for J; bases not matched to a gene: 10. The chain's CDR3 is CATKRTGVTYGYTF. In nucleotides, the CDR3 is TGTGCCACCAAGAGGACAGGGGTCACCTATGGCTACACCTTC.

This chain's CDR3 is CASSFGQGQGYTF. CDR3 bases: TGTGCCAGCAGCTTCGGACAGGGGCAGGGCTACACCTTC. V usage is TRBV7-9 and J usage is TRBJ1-2; TRBD1 matches at 9 bases. Germline V CDR1 and CDR2: SEHNR, FQNEAQ (reference sequence). There are 13 residues in the CDR3. J gave up 8 bases and V 3 bases, and 4 bases lay outside the gene matches.